The 10 T cell receptor beta chains presented below share a single source sample, sequenced in a study of T cell changes during pregnancy in multiple sclerosis. Sequenced by immunoSEQ multiplex PCR; TCRdb stores in-frame clones only, minus some. The sample lists over 30,000 clones, 85% to 95% occurring once. The sample was CD4+ T cells from peripheral blood mononuclear cells, taken after pregnancy. Receptor source: a female donor with multiple sclerosis, enrolled in a pregnancy study.

The CDR3 DNA reads TGTGCCACCAGCAGAGGGACAGGGAAAAGTAACACCGGGGAGCTGTTTTTT. Amino acid sequence: CATSRGTGKSNTGELFF. The genes are TRBV15 and TRBJ2-2; TRBD1 matches at 8 bases. Looked up from germline, CDR1 is LNHNV and CDR2 is YYDKDF (reference sequence). This CDR3 contains 17 residues. With V trimmed by 1 base and J by 2 bases, 6 bases remained unmatched.

The J gene is TRBJ1-2, the V gene TRBV10-3; D is possibly TRBD1 (5 bases). Germline loops: CDR1 ENHRY, CDR2 SYGVKD. The V and J ends lost 4 bases and 7 bases respectively, with 16 bases between them. The CDR3 covers 14 residues. The CDR3 DNA sequence: TGTGCCATCAGTGTTCTGGGGGGGGTCGGTGGCTACACCTTC. Its protein is CAISVLGGVGGYTF.

The chain combines TRBV29-1 with TRBJ2-1; 8 nucleotides match TRBD1. With V trimmed by 6 bases and J by 3 bases, 4 bases remained unmatched. The CDR3 has 13 residues. Germline loops: CDR1 SQVTM, CDR2 ANQGSEA. CDR3 sequence reads: CSVRGPGYNEQFF. CDR3 bases: TGCAGCGTCAGGGGGCCCGGCTACAATGAGCAGTTCTTC.

This clone appeared a few times. The V gene is TRBV29-1, the J gene TRBJ2-7; TRBD2 aligns across 8 bases. Germline lookup yields CDR1 SQVTM and CDR2 ANQGSEA. The V and J ends lost 7 bases and 6 bases, in that order; junction bases with no gene match: 11. The CDR3 runs to 13 residues. CDR3 loop: CSARGGQASEQYF. CDR3 in DNA: TGCAGCGCCCGGGGGGGCCAAGCGTCCGAGCAGTACTTC.

The chain uses TRBV9 and TRBJ1-1; TRBD1 agrees at 8 bases. Germline trimming cut 6 bases from V and 4 bases from J; bases unmatched to any gene: 14. The CDR3 totals 16 residues. Germline values: CDR1 SGDLS, CDR2 YYNGEE. CDR3: CASTATGDRWGTEAFF. The CDR3 region has the DNA TGTGCCAGCACGGCGACGGGGGACAGGTGGGGCACTGAAGCTTTCTTT.

This chain joins TRBV9 and TRBJ2-1; D may be TRBD2 (6 bases). Trimming removed 0 bases at V and 4 bases at J, with 8 bases between. The germline V gene encodes CDR1 SGDLS and CDR2 YYNGEE. The CDR3 consists of 14 residues. CDR3 loop: CASSVDGGYNEQFF. The CDR3 nucleotides are TGTGCCAGCAGCGTAGATGGGGGGTACAATGAGCAGTTCTTC.

The rearrangement joins TRBV5-6 to TRBJ1-2; D remains unclear. V lost 2 bases to trimming and J lost 4 bases, with 15 bases between them. Germline CDR1 and CDR2: SGHDT and YYEEEE. This CDR3 has 15 residues. Written as DNA, the CDR3 is TGTGCCAGCAGCTTTCACCGAGCGGCGATCTATGGCTACACCTTC. It encodes CASSFHRAAIYGYTF.

The chain employs TRBV10-3 and TRBJ1-1; D not resolved. Germline loops: CDR1 ENHRY, CDR2 SYGVKD. This CDR3 has 11 residues. V lost 7 bases and J 7 bases, leaving 10 bases between the germline ends. CDR3 sequence (DNA): TGTGCCATCAAATCACAGAGTGAAGCTTTCTTT. Translating it yields CAIKSQSEAFF.

The V call is TRBV19, the J call TRBJ1-4; 9 bases map to TRBD1. CDR3 length equals 19 residues. Trimming took 6 bases from V and 0 from J; bases not matched to a gene: 14. CDR1 and CDR2 (germline): LNHDA, SQIVND (reference sequence). The CDR3 protein is CASRRRDRANHATNEKLFF. The DNA of the CDR3 is TGTGCCAGTAGACGCCGGGACAGGGCCAACCATGCAACTAATGAAAAACTGTTTTTT.

This chain connects TRBV29-1 to TRBJ1-1; 10 bases align to TRBD1. Per germline, CDR1 SQVTM and CDR2 ANQGSEA. This CDR3 is built from 13 residues. V shed 3 bases and J 3 bases; nucleotides not matched to a gene: 1. The CDR3 sequence: CSVEDRGDTEAFF. DNA of the CDR3: TGCAGCGTTGAGGACAGGGGGGACACTGAAGCTTTCTTT.